The 20 T cell receptor beta chains reported below all come from one sample, sequenced in a study of T cell changes during pregnancy in multiple sclerosis. Repertoires were generated with immunoSEQ multiplex PCR, while TCRdb's copy carries only in-frame clones and drops some. The data show tens of thousands of clones, under 95% seen once. The source material was peripheral blood, sampled in the first trimester of pregnancy. These receptor sequences come from a female donor in good health, enrolled as a control in a pregnancy study.

The CDR3 DNA sequence: TGCAGCGTTCAGGATGGGAATCAGCCCCAGCATTTT. It is translated as CSVQDGNQPQHF. The rearrangement links TRBV29-1 to TRBJ1-5, with D unresolved. CDR1 is SQVTM and CDR2 is ANQGSEA in the germline V gene. The CDR3 has 12 residues. Trimming cost V 5 bases and J 4 bases, with 9 bases left between them. The variable domain in full, with the rest retrieved from reference TRBV29-1 and TRBJ1-5, is SAVISQKPSRDICQRGTSLTIQCQVDSQVTMMFWYRQQPGQSLTLIATANQGSEATYESGFVIDKFPISRPNLTFSTLTVSNMSPEDSSIYLCSVQDGNQPQHFGDGTRLSIL.

The chain employs TRBV7-2 and TRBJ2-3; D perhaps matches TRBD2 (5 bases). CDR3 length equals 14 residues. Trimming stripped 9 bases from V and 6 bases from J, with 19 bases between. Per germline, CDR1 SGHTA and CDR2 FQGNSA. The CDR3 loop reads CASVVGSISDTQYF. In DNA, the CDR3 is TGTGCCAGTGTCGTTGGGAGTATCAGTGATACGCAGTATTTT. The whole variable domain, filled in from reference TRBV7-2 and TRBJ2-3, reads GAGVSQSPSNKVTEKGKDVELRCDPISGHTALYWYRQSLGQGLEFLIYFQGNSAPDKSGLPSDRFSAERTGGSVSTLTIQRTQQEDSAVYLCASVVGSISDTQYFGPGTRLTVL.

The chain uses TRBV28 and TRBJ1-3; D is possibly TRBD1 (6 bases). Germline V gene data show CDR1 as MDHEN and CDR2 as SYDVKM. The CDR3 is 14 amino acids. Deletions cut 7 bases from V and 0 bases from J, with 10 bases between. The CDR3 region is CASTQGFSGNTIYF. The CDR3 DNA follows: TGTGCCAGCACCCAGGGGTTCTCTGGAAACACCATATATTTT. The whole variable domain, remainder taken from reference TRBV28 and TRBJ1-3, is DVKVTQSSRYLVKRTGEKVFLECVQDMDHENMFWYRQDPGLGLRLIYFSYDVKMKEKGDIPEGYSVSREKKERFSLILESASTNQTSMYLCASTQGFSGNTIYFGEGSWLTVV.

This clone is a singleton in its sample. The J gene is TRBJ2-3, the V gene TRBV7-9, with 8 bases matching TRBD2. The CDR3 loop spans 15 amino acids. In germline, CDR1 is SEHNR, CDR2 FQNEAQ (reference sequence). After removal of 1 base from V and 2 bases from J, the junction contained 2 bases not matched to a gene. CDR3 amino acids: CASSLVAGTTDTQYF. CDR3 sequence (DNA): TGTGCCAGCAGCTTAGTAGCGGGAACCACAGATACGCAGTATTTT.

The rearrangement links TRBV11-1 to TRBJ2-7, with 11 bases identical to TRBD2. The V and J ends lost 3 bases and 3 bases, in that order; junction bases with no gene match: 7. CDR1 and CDR2 from the germline V gene are SGHAT and FQDESV (reference sequence). The CDR3 runs 16 residues. The DNA of the CDR3 is TGTGCCAGCAGCTTCTCCGGGACTAGCGGTATCTACGAGCAGTACTTC. It yields the protein CASSFSGTSGIYEQYF. Full variable domain (rest looked up from reference TRBV11-1 and TRBJ2-7): EAEVAQSPRYKITEKSQAVAFWCDPISGHATLYWYRQILGQGPELLVQFQDESVVDDSQLPKDRFSAERLKGVDSTLKIQPAELGDSAMYLCASSFSGTSGIYEQYFGPGTRLTVT.

This chain connects TRBV7-8 to TRBJ2-5, with a weak D call TRBD1 (6 bases). Germline assignment: CDR1 SGHVS and CDR2 FQNEAQ. The CDR3 extends over 15 amino acids. The V end was cut by 1 base, the J end by 1 base, with 10 bases between. CDR3 bases: TGTGCCAGCAGCTTAGTGACAGGCCGCCAAGAGACCCAGTACTTC. This codes for CASSLVTGRQETQYF.

The chain recombines TRBV5-1 with TRBJ1-1; a weak D match, TRBD1 (5 bases). V shed 1 base and J shed 6 bases, with 13 bases lying between them. The CDR3 runs 14 residues. Germline CDR1 is SGHRS and CDR2 is YFSETQ. The CDR3 DNA sequence: TGCGCCAGCAGCTTGCAGGGAAAAGGTGCTGAAGCTTTCTTT. Translation gives CASSLQGKGAEAFF.

The chain uses TRBV30 and TRBJ2-7, with 12 positions matching TRBD2. Germline V gives CDR1 GTSNPN, CDR2 SVGIG (reference sequence). Unmatched junction bases numbered 7, after V lost 1 base and J lost 0 bases. This CDR3 contains 17 residues. The CDR3: CAWSGLAGAADSYEQYF. The CDR3 nucleotides are TGTGCCTGGAGTGGACTAGCGGGGGCCGCCGACTCCTACGAGCAGTACTTC.

The genes are TRBV7-2 and TRBJ2-5; 7 bases fit TRBD1. CDR1 is SGHTA, CDR2 FQGNSA, per germline. The V gene end was trimmed by 5 bases and the J gene end by 4 bases; junction bases not matched to a gene: 7. The CDR3 has 14 residues. CDR3 sequence reads: CASSLHRGTETQYF. DNA of the CDR3: TGTGCCAGCAGCCTTCACAGGGGCACAGAGACCCAGTACTTC.

This chain connects TRBV7-9 to TRBJ2-7, with a possible D match to TRBD1 (5 bases). The V and J ends lost 4 bases and 2 bases respectively, with 12 bases between them. The CDR3 has 14 amino acids. Germline V gene sequence: CDR1 SEHNR, CDR2 FQNEAQ (reference sequence). The DNA for the CDR3 is TGTGCCAGCAGCTCCCTCCTCAGGGCCTACGAGCAGTACTTC. Translation gives CASSSLLRAYEQYF.

The genes are TRBV7-2 and TRBJ1-3; 9 bases line up with TRBD1. With 5 bases clipped from V and 3 bases from J, the junction kept 5 bases outside the gene matches. The length of the CDR3 is 15 residues. Germline V gives CDR1 SGHTA, CDR2 FQGNSA. CDR3 region: CASSIGTGFGNTIYF. The DNA of the CDR3 is TGTGCCAGCAGCATCGGGACAGGGTTTGGAAACACCATATATTTT. Variable domain in full (rest from reference TRBV7-2 and TRBJ1-3): GAGVSQSPSNKVTEKGKDVELRCDPISGHTALYWYRQSLGQGLEFLIYFQGNSAPDKSGLPSDRFSAERTGGSVSTLTIQRTQQEDSAVYLCASSIGTGFGNTIYFGEGSWLTVV.

The gene calls are TRBV4-3 and TRBJ2-2; TRBD1 aligns across 9 bases. The CDR3 totals 15 residues. Germline trimming cut 3 bases from V and 7 bases from J; bases unmatched to any gene: 6. In germline, CDR1 is LGHNA, CDR2 YSLEER. CDR3 sequence: CASSHSDRGNGELFF. CDR3 in DNA: TGCGCCAGCAGCCACTCCGACAGGGGGAACGGGGAGCTGTTTTTT.

J is TRBJ1-2 and V is TRBV4-3, with TRBD1 identical over 11 bases. The CDR3 has 17 residues. Germline trimming cut 1 base from V and 5 bases from J; bases unmatched to any gene: 9. Germline CDR1 is LGHNA and CDR2 is YSLEER. CDR3 in DNA: TGCGCCAGCAGCCAAGTCGGGGACAGGGGGAGTTTGTATGGCTACACCTTC. This gives the protein CASSQVGDRGSLYGYTF.

The V call is TRBV18, the J call TRBJ2-7, with D maybe TRBD2 (6 bases). CDR1 is KGHSH, CDR2 LQKENI, per germline. With 6 bases removed from V and 5 bases from J, the gap between germline ends came to 20 bases. The CDR3 runs to 15 residues. The CDR3 DNA reads as TGTGCCAGCTCCCAAACCGGGACTGAATTCGACGAGCAGTACTTC. Protein sequence: CASSQTGTEFDEQYF.

V gene TRBV28 combines with J gene TRBJ2-7; TRBD2 aligns across 11 bases. The CDR3 extends over 15 amino acids. With 7 bases clipped from V and 3 bases from J, the junction kept 8 bases outside the gene matches. Looked up from germline, CDR1 is MDHEN and CDR2 is SYDVKM. CDR3 sequence: CASTNIGTSGYEQYF. The CDR3 coding sequence is TGTGCCAGCACCAATATCGGGACTAGCGGCTACGAGCAGTACTTC.

The rearrangement uses TRBV4-1 and TRBJ1-5; possible D gene TRBD1, 5 bases. The germline V gene encodes CDR1 MGHRA and CDR2 YSYEKL. V lost 4 bases and J 5 bases, leaving 15 bases between the germline ends. The CDR3 is 15 residues long. CDR3 coding DNA: TGCGCCAGCAGCCCCAGGGAGGGAGGGGATCAGCCCCAGCATTTT. Amino acid sequence: CASSPREGGDQPQHF.

The chain carries TRBV4-3 and TRBJ2-7, with D possibly TRBD2 on 5 matching bases. Germline values: CDR1 LGHNA, CDR2 YSLEER. This CDR3 has 13 amino acids. The V gene lost 3 bases and the J gene lost 6 bases, with 12 bases spanning the gap. CDR3 amino acids: CASSHLEGSEQYF. The CDR3 DNA sequence: TGCGCCAGCAGCCACCTCGAGGGAAGCGAGCAGTACTTC.

The chain combines TRBV27 with TRBJ1-1; TRBD1 matches at 9 bases. CDR3 length: 14 residues. Trimming removed 5 bases from V and 3 bases from J; junction bases left unmatched: 4. CDR1 MNHEY and CDR2 SMNVEV come from the germline V gene (reference sequence). The CDR3 sequence: CASSPGQGYTEAFF. The CDR3, as DNA: TGTGCCAGCAGTCCCGGACAGGGGTACACTGAAGCTTTCTTT.

The chain links TRBV7-2 to TRBJ2-7, with 7 bases aligning to TRBD2. This CDR3 comprises 15 residues. CDR1 SGHTA and CDR2 FQGNSA come from the germline V gene. V shed 5 bases, J shed 5 bases, and the junction held 12 bases outside the gene matches. The CDR3 DNA reads as TGTGCCAGCAGCCGCCCAAGGGGCGGGAGCCACGAGCAGTACTTC. It specifies CASSRPRGGSHEQYF.

Here the CDR3 DNA reads TGTGCCAGTAGACAGCCGGGGACTTATGGCTACACCTTC. It encodes CASRQPGTYGYTF. The chain combines TRBV19 with TRBJ1-2; weak D call: TRBD1 (5 bases). Per germline, CDR1 LNHDA and CDR2 SQIVND (reference sequence). Trimming cost V 6 bases and J 5 bases, with 13 bases left between them. This CDR3 has 13 amino acids.